This T cell receptor (beta chain) stems from a study of EBV T-cell therapy then PD-1 blockade in nasopharyngeal carcinoma (dated by TCRdb to 2020 to 2023). In light of the paper, this sample's treatment or condition label describes: AdE1-LMPpoly-expanded autologous EBV-specific T-cell therapy followed by anti-PD-1 nivolumab. In the germline V gene, CDR1 corresponds to SNHLY and CDR2 to FYNNEI. The CDR3 contains 15 residues, cysteine and phenylalanine counted. Only the CDR3 DNA is retained, 45 bases long and in frame from the first base. The V end loses 8 bases and the J end loses 0 bases, and a stretch of 14 bases separates them. The Qiagen DNeasy Kit was used to extract genomic DNA from the sorted cells. Deep sequencing of the TCR beta chain was done on the immunoSEQ platform. Processing in the source paper ran as follows. The immunoSEQ Analyzer software was used to analyze the repertoire data. Held by TCRdb, this immuneACCESS table contains in-frame sequences only and omits some clones. Under half of the omission traces to an unresolved V gene where checked; the cause of the rest is unknown. Clone size and V and J calls were adopted from that table, with D and trimming inferred from the DNA. The table for this sample lists about 23,000 clones; around 82% of them were counted only once. Together, the top ten hold around 28% of the sample.

To note about this clone: The antigen it binds to is not known. There are no base qualities to consult, and no much larger clone falls within one base.

Source: CD8+ T cells from blood, taken at approximately day 62 from a patient whose treatment included autologous EBV-specific T cells and nivolumab. This TCR was recovered from a man aged 40-49 years with nasopharyngeal carcinoma. The V and J genes are TRBV2 and TRBJ2-4, with TRBD2 tentatively as D gene (6 bases match). Here the CDR3 is given as CASGEAIIAKNIQYF. DNA sequence: TGTGCCAGCGGGGAGGCGATAATAGCCAAAAACATTCAGTACTTC.